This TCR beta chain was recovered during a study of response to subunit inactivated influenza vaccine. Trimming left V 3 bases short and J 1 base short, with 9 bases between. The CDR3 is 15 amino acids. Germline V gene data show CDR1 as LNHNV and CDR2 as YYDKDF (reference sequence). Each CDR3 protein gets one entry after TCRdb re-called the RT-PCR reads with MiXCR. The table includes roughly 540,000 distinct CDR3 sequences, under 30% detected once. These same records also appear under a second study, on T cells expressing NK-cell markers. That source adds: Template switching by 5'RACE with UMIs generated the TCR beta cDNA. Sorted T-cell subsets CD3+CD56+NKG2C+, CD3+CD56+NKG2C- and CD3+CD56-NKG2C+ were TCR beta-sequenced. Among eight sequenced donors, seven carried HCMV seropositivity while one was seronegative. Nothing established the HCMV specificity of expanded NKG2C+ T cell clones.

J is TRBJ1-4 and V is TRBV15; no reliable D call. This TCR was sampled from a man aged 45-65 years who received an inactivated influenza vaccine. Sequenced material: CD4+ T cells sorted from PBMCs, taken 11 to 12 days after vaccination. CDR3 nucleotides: TGTGCCACCAGCAGGCAACATGGAACTAATGAAAAACTGTTTTTT. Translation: CATSRQHGTNEKLFF.